What follows are 29 T cell receptor beta chains derived from one specimen sequenced in a study of T cell repertoires in cytomegalovirus infection. MiXCR, run by TCRdb on the reads, gives a single entry per CDR3 protein. The sample lists about 920,000 distinct CDR3 sequences, around a third occurring once. No cognate antigen is known for these TCRs. Sequencing was performed on cultured CD8+ T cells from PBMCs, taken from culture after CMV antigen stimulation. The source of these receptors is a human donor in good health (CMV status not recorded). Some clones in this sample may be carry-over from other donors' samples.

The chain has TRBV15 and TRBJ1-1; no firm D call. V lost 8 bases and J lost 4, with 11 bases in between. This CDR3 spans 12 amino acids. Germline V gene lookup returns CDR1 LNHNV and CDR2 YYDKDF (reference sequence). CDR3 region: CATRRGGTEAFF. The CDR3 DNA follows: TGTGCCACCCGGAGAGGTGGCACTGAAGCTTTCTTT.

The chain has TRBV7-6 and TRBJ1-1; no clear D gene. In germline, CDR1 is SGHVS, CDR2 FNYEAQ. This CDR3 comprises 17 residues. V was clipped by 5 bases and J by 1 base, with 20 bases between them. In DNA, the CDR3 is TGTGCCAGCAGCCCAGCGGCGGACCAAGCGGGGAACACTGAAGCTTTCTTT. Its translation: CASSPAADQAGNTEAFF.

In the case of this clonotype: The junction departs from germline at one end; a sequencing error may be responsible. The rearrangement joins TRBV6-5 to TRBJ2-3; D could derive from TRBD1 or TRBD2 (5 bases each). The germline V gene encodes CDR1 MNHEY and CDR2 SVGAGI. There are 15 residues in the CDR3. CDR3 bases: TGTGTCAGCAGTTTTACAGGTCTAGAGGGAGATACGCAGTATTTT. This encodes CVSSFTGLEGDTQYF.

This clonotype has only a few counts. CDR3 nucleotides: TGTGCCAGCAGCTCTCGAATGGGGGGCGAGAACACTGAAGCTTTCTTT. It encodes CASSSRMGGENTEAFF. The chain employs TRBV7-9 and TRBJ1-1; TRBD1 might be the D (6 bases). Germline lookup yields CDR1 SEHNR and CDR2 FQNEAQ (reference sequence). The V and J ends lost 4 bases and 1 base respectively, with 16 bases between them. The CDR3 is made up of 16 amino acids.

V is TRBV9 and J is TRBJ2-3, with 14 bases matching TRBD2. The CDR3 spans 16 residues. Germline values: CDR1 SGDLS, CDR2 YYNGEE. With 3 bases clipped from V and 5 bases from J, the junction kept 5 bases outside the gene matches. CDR3 nucleotides: TGTGCCAGCAGCGCGACTAGCGGGGGGGCGGTAGATACGCAGTATTTT. This sequence encodes CASSATSGGAVDTQYF.

The gene calls are TRBV7-9 and TRBJ2-3, with TRBD2 identical over 10 bases. The germline gives CDR1 SEHNR, CDR2 FQNEAQ (reference sequence). This CDR3 comprises 16 residues. V shed 5 bases and J 3 bases; nucleotides not matched to a gene: 8. CDR3 nucleotides: TGTGCCAGCAGCCATCCCGCTAGCGGGGGTACAGATACGCAGTATTTT. It yields the protein CASSHPASGGTDTQYF.

There are a few counts of this clonotype. This chain uses TRBV28 with TRBJ2-7, with TRBD2 as a possible D gene (5 bases). Deletions cut 1 base from V and 1 base from J, with 8 bases between. The CDR3 contains 14 residues. Germline V gene data show CDR1 as MDHEN and CDR2 as SYDVKM. CDR3 sequence (DNA): TGTGCCAGCAGTTTATCTCAGCGGTCCTACGAGCAGTACGTC. Its translation is CASSLSQRSYEQYV.

In its sample, this clonotype was seen a few times. This sequence joins TRBV6-5 and TRBJ1-5; TRBD1 is a possible D gene (6 bases). CDR3 length: 16 amino acids. Deletions cut 3 bases from V and 7 bases from J, with 19 bases between. Germline V gene lookup returns CDR1 MNHEY and CDR2 SVGAGI. In DNA form, the CDR3 reads TGTGCCAGCAGTTATTACAGGGAGGGCTTAGGGCAGCCCCAGCATTTT. Its translation: CASSYYREGLGQPQHF.

This chain links TRBV19 with TRBJ1-2; unclear D gene. From germline, CDR1 is LNHDA and CDR2 SQIVND (reference sequence). This CDR3 comprises 15 residues. The V and J ends lost 3 bases and 6 bases respectively, with 17 bases between them. For the CDR3, the DNA is TGTGCCAGTAGTATTTTTACCTGGGAGACGAATGGCTACACCTTC. Translated: CASSIFTWETNGYTF.

This clonotype was seen ten or more times. The chain is built from TRBV27 and TRBJ1-2; tentative D call: TRBD1 (6 bases). V was shortened by 3 bases and J by 4 bases, with 12 bases between the two germline ends. Germline CDR1 reads MNHEY; CDR2 reads SMNVEV (reference sequence). The CDR3 length is 14 residues. The CDR3 nucleotides are TGTGCCAGCAGTTTGAACGGGGGCATCTATGGCTACACCTTC. It translates to CASSLNGGIYGYTF.

To note about this clonotype: A much bigger clone sits one base away, suggesting this may be a read error. The V gene is TRBV12-3 or TRBV12-4, the J gene TRBJ2-7; the D gene is possibly TRBD2 (7 bases). The CDR3 extends over 14 amino acids. The DNA of the CDR3 is TGTGCCAGCAGTTTAAGGGGGGGGCCCTACGAGCGGTACTTC. Protein sequence: CASSLRGGPYERYF.

V is TRBV2 and J is TRBJ2-7, with D unresolved. Germline lookup yields CDR1 SNHLY and CDR2 FYNNEI. V dropped 9 bases and J dropped 5 bases, with 11 bases sitting between them. The CDR3 consists of 11 residues. The CDR3 loop reads CASPDVDEQYV. The CDR3 DNA sequence: TGTGCCAGTCCGGATGTCGACGAGCAGTACGTC.

There are a few counts of this clonotype. The chain links TRBV4-3 to TRBJ1-1; no firm D call. Trimming took off 0 bases at V and 2 bases at J, with 13 bases between the two ends. The CDR3 has 16 residues. Germline V gene lookup returns CDR1 LGHNA and CDR2 YSLEER. CDR3 loop: CASSQDIPEGNTEAFF. As DNA, the CDR3 is TGCGCCAGCAGCCAAGATATCCCTGAGGGTAACACTGAAGCTTTCTTT.

V usage is TRBV7-9 and J usage is TRBJ2-1; 10 bases align to TRBD1. From germline, CDR1 is SEHNR and CDR2 FQNEAQ (reference sequence). CDR3 length equals 13 residues. The V and J ends lost 4 bases and 8 bases, in that order; junction bases with no gene match: 2. In DNA, the CDR3 is TGTGCCAGCAGCTCCGGGACAGGGGATGAGCAGTTCTTC. Translated: CASSSGTGDEQFF.

About this clonotype itself: The junction departs from the called germline gene at one end, perhaps through a read error. This chain joins TRBV12-3 or TRBV12-4 and TRBJ1-2, with 7 bases that match TRBD1. CDR3 length: 11 amino acids. The CDR3 DNA follows: TGTGTCAGCAGCCCAGGGGGGGGCTACACCTTC. Protein product: CVSSPGGGYTF.

The chain recombines TRBV9 with TRBJ2-3; 10 bases fit TRBD2. With 4 bases clipped from V and 3 bases from J, the junction kept 11 bases outside the gene matches. This CDR3 is 17 amino acids long. Per germline, CDR1 SGDLS and CDR2 YYNGEE. The DNA of the CDR3 is TGTGCCAGCAGCCTAGGACTAGCGGAAGGTAGGACAGATACGCAGTATTTT. Encoded protein: CASSLGLAEGRTDTQYF.

This clonotype was observed a handful of times. The rearrangement links TRBV12-3 or TRBV12-4 to TRBJ2-1, with D hard to call. The V end was cut by 3 bases, the J end by 2 bases, with 14 bases between. There are 16 residues in the CDR3. The CDR3 loop is CASSFWGTPTYNEQFF. The CDR3 DNA follows: TGTGCCAGCAGTTTTTGGGGAACCCCTACCTACAATGAGCAGTTCTTC.

This clonotype was detected a few times. The rearrangement joins TRBV7-6 to TRBJ1-2, with D perhaps TRBD1 (5 bases). The V gene's germline CDR1 is SGHVS and CDR2 FNYEAQ. There are 15 residues in the CDR3. Trimming cost V 5 bases and J 8 bases, with 21 bases left between them. The CDR3 region has the DNA TGTGCCAGCAGCCCATACCCTCGAGGGGAACGGGGCTACACCTTC. The encoded protein is CASSPYPRGERGYTF.

This clonotype was seen ten or more times. V gene TRBV7-8 combines with J gene TRBJ1-3; D is uncertain. The CDR3 sequence is 14 residues long. V lost 2 bases and J lost 4, with 9 bases in between. CDR1 and CDR2 from the germline V gene are SGHVS and FQNEAQ. The CDR3 DNA sequence: TGTGCCAGCAGCTTAATTGTTGGAGGAAACACCATATATTTT. Encoded protein: CASSLIVGGNTIYF.

This clonotype appeared once. V gene TRBV29-1 combines with J gene TRBJ1-1; possible D gene TRBD1, 6 bases. With 6 bases removed from V and 3 bases from J, the gap between germline ends came to 14 bases. The CDR3 runs to 13 residues. The germline gives CDR1 SQVTM, CDR2 ANQGSEA. The CDR3 is CSVKTGDYTEAFF. The CDR3 DNA is TGCAGCGTCAAGACAGGCGACTACACTGAAGCTTTCTTT.

The genes are TRBV5-1 and TRBJ2-1; 7 bases are a match to TRBD1. The CDR3 totals 17 residues. CDR1 and CDR2 from the germline V gene are SGHRS and YFSETQ. Trimming removed 4 bases from V and 3 bases from J; junction bases left unmatched: 13. In nucleotides, the CDR3 is TGCGCCAGCAGCATGGGGACAGCCACAACAGACTACAATGAGCAGTTCTTC. Its translation is CASSMGTATTDYNEQFF.

The V and J genes are TRBV6-1 and TRBJ1-3; D gene unclear. This CDR3 is 15 amino acids long. Trimming removed 5 bases at V and 0 bases at J, with 11 bases between. Germline V gene data show CDR1 as MNHNS and CDR2 as SASEGT. As DNA, the CDR3 is TGTGCCAGCAGTTCTTCCCCTAGCTCTGGAAACACCATATATTTT. Its protein product is CASSSSPSSGNTIYF.

V is TRBV28 and J is TRBJ1-5; maybe TRBD1 (5 bases). Germline assignment: CDR1 MDHEN and CDR2 SYDVKM. The CDR3 contains 14 residues. V lost 2 bases and J lost 5, with 10 bases in between. The CDR3 coding sequence is TGTGCCAGCAGTTTAGACAGCTCTTATCAGCCCCAGCATTTT. Amino acid sequence: CASSLDSSYQPQHF. The full variable domain, rest sourced from reference TRBV28 and TRBJ1-5, is DVKVTQSSRYLVKRTGEKVFLECVQDMDHENMFWYRQDPGLGLRLIYFSYDVKMKEKGDIPEGYSVSREKKERFSLILESASTNQTSMYLCASSLDSSYQPQHFGDGTRLSIL.

The rearrangement joins TRBV4-1 to TRBJ1-5, with D unresolved. V was pared by 1 base and J by 9 bases, with 10 bases between. Germline CDR1 MGHRA, CDR2 YSYEKL. The CDR3 sequence is 13 residues long. CDR3 residues: CASSQVGVWPQHF. The CDR3 DNA is TGCGCCAGCAGCCAAGTCGGGGTTTGGCCCCAGCATTTT.

This chain joins TRBV9 and TRBJ2-1, with 10 bases matching TRBD2. The CDR3 has 16 amino acids. CDR1 is SGDLS and CDR2 is YYNGEE in the germline V gene. J was trimmed by 5 bases and V by 4 bases; bases with no gene match: 9. The CDR3 reads CASSPLSGGKDNEQFF. CDR3 in DNA: TGTGCCAGCAGCCCCCTTAGCGGGGGGAAAGACAATGAGCAGTTCTTC.

The genes are TRBV6-1 and TRBJ1-1; D gene ambiguous. V lost 2 bases to trimming and J lost 2 bases, with 18 bases between them. The CDR3 runs 17 residues. CDR1 and CDR2 from the germline V gene are MNHNS and SASEGT. CDR3 DNA: TGTGCCAGCAGTGAATGGGGAAAGGGTCCCTCAAACACTGAAGCTTTCTTT. Protein: CASSEWGKGPSNTEAFF.

This clonotype has a count of ten or more. This chain uses TRBV6-1 with TRBJ2-5; D may correspond to TRBD1 or TRBD2 (5 bases each). The CDR3 length is 14 residues. Trimming pared 5 bases from V and 4 bases from J, leaving 14 bases between. The V gene's germline CDR1 is MNHNS and CDR2 SASEGT. The DNA of the CDR3 is TGTGCCAGCAGTTATGGGGGATTGGGAGAGACCCAGTACTTC. Amino acid sequence: CASSYGGLGETQYF.

V gene TRBV7-9 combines with J gene TRBJ2-3; no definite D call. V dropped 5 bases and J dropped 5 bases, with 23 bases sitting between them. Germline CDR1 is SEHNR and CDR2 is FQNEAQ (reference sequence). This CDR3 region has 17 residues. The CDR3: CASSPSRGGATVDTQYF. The CDR3 nucleotides read TGTGCCAGCAGCCCCTCAAGAGGTGGCGCTACGGTAGATACGCAGTATTTT. The whole variable domain, remainder taken from reference TRBV7-9 and TRBJ2-3, is DTGVSQNPRHKITKRGQNVTFRCDPISEHNRLYWYRQTLGQGPEFLTYFQNEAQLEKSRLLSDRFSAERPKGSFSTLEIQRTEQGDSAMYLCASSPSRGGATVDTQYFGPGTRLTVL.

The V and J genes are TRBV4-2 and TRBJ1-1; possible D gene TRBD1, 6 bases. The CDR3 has 17 residues. The germline CDR1 and CDR2 sequences are LGHNA and YNFKEQ. With 0 bases removed from V and 3 bases from J, the gap between germline ends came to 17 bases. CDR3 amino acids: CASSQDSRQAIYTEAFF. The CDR3 DNA reads TGTGCCAGCAGCCAAGATTCCAGACAGGCCATCTACACTGAAGCTTTCTTT.